These 29 T cell receptor beta chains came from one sample sequenced in a study of T cell repertoires in cytomegalovirus infection. TCRdb re-called the reads with MiXCR, one entry per CDR3 protein. Of hundreds of thousands of distinct CDR3 sequences listed, approximately 6.7% are singletons. The sample was PBMCs. The receptors stem from a human donor in good health (CMV status not recorded). Some clones in this sample may be carry-over from other donors' samples.

This clonotype came up many times. The chain employs TRBV7-2 and TRBJ2-7; D is tentatively TRBD1 or TRBD2 (5 bases each). The CDR3 extends over 14 amino acids. The V and J ends lost 3 bases and 4 bases respectively, with 13 bases between them. Germline CDR1 and CDR2: SGHTA and FQGNSA. The CDR3 region is CASSFRDHTYEQYF. The CDR3 nucleotides are TGTGCCAGCAGCTTCCGGGACCACACTTACGAGCAGTACTTC.

This clonotype showed up many times. The chain recombines TRBV29-1 with TRBJ2-1; D not resolved. CDR1 SQVTM and CDR2 ANQGSEA come from the germline V gene. The CDR3 is made up of 11 amino acids. Trimming pared 5 bases from V and 3 bases from J, leaving 5 bases between. CDR3 sequence (DNA): TGCAGCGTTTTTAGCTACAATGAGCAGTTCTTC. Its translation: CSVFSYNEQFF.

This clonotype was seen ten or more times. This CDR3 reads CASSRREGEAFF. The CDR3 region has the DNA TGTGCCAGCAGCCGCCGAGAGGGAGAAGCTTTCTTT. V is TRBV7-9 and J is TRBJ1-1; D remains ambiguous. V gave up 5 bases and J gave up 8 bases, with 12 bases separating them. Germline V gene data show CDR1 as SEHNR and CDR2 as FQNEAQ (reference sequence). This CDR3 spans 12 amino acids.

This sequence joins TRBV20-1 and TRBJ2-7; maybe TRBD2 (7 bases). The germline V gene has CDR1 DFQATT and CDR2 SNEGSKA (reference sequence). The CDR3 is 12 residues long. For the CDR3, the DNA is TGCACAGAGGGGGGGAGATCCTACGAGCAGTACTTC. This encodes CTEGGRSYEQYF.

This clonotype was observed at least ten times. The V and J genes are TRBV7-2 and TRBJ1-1, with D unresolved. V was pared by 2 bases and J by 2 bases, with 12 bases between. This CDR3 comprises 15 residues. Germline CDR1 is SGHTA and CDR2 is FQGNSA. The CDR3 nucleotides are TGTGCCAGCAGCTTAAGGGCAGGCGGCAACACTGAAGCTTTCTTT. Translation gives CASSLRAGGNTEAFF.

This clonotype showed up many times. The rearrangement links TRBV9 to TRBJ2-1; 8 bases align to TRBD2. Germline V gene lookup returns CDR1 SGDLS and CDR2 YYNGEE. The V gene end was trimmed by 0 bases and the J gene end by 2 bases; junction bases not matched to a gene: 4. The CDR3 has 16 amino acids. CDR3 loop: CASSVGAGDPYNEQFF. Written as DNA, the CDR3 is TGTGCCAGCAGCGTAGGAGCGGGGGACCCCTACAATGAGCAGTTCTTC.

This clonotype was seen at least ten times. The rearrangement links TRBV28 to TRBJ1-1; D not certain. V lost 8 bases to trimming and J lost 0 bases, with 7 bases between them. Germline CDR1 MDHEN, CDR2 SYDVKM. CDR3 size: 12 residues. Here the CDR3 reads CASDTLNTEAFF. The CDR3 DNA reads TGTGCCAGCGACACGTTGAACACTGAAGCTTTCTTT.

This clonotype was seen repeatedly, ten times or more. CDR3 coding DNA: TGTGCTAGTGGTTCCCAAGCCCTCGGGGACAGGGGGCGAGGAGGCTACACCTTC. Encoded protein: CASGSQALGDRGRGGYTF. The chain recombines TRBV12-5 with TRBJ1-2; 12 bases are shared with TRBD1. The CDR3 sequence is 18 residues long. The junction had 17 bases not matched to a gene; V was cut back by 4 bases and J by 8 bases. CDR1 is LGHNT and CDR2 is FRNRAP in the germline V gene.

This clonotype occurred many times. This rearrangement joins TRBV28 to TRBJ1-5, with D tentatively TRBD1 (6 bases). Germline CDR1 MDHEN, CDR2 SYDVKM. CDR3 length equals 15 residues. Trimming shortened V by 4 bases and J by 3 bases, and 13 bases separated the two germline ends. The CDR3 DNA sequence: TGTGCCAGCAGTTGGGGGGCGCGGGTCAATCAGCCCCAGCATTTT. Protein product: CASSWGARVNQPQHF.

This clonotype was detected a few times. The V gene is TRBV4-3, the J gene TRBJ2-2, with D hard to call. There are 11 residues in the CDR3. V lost 3 bases, J lost 4 bases, and 0 bases lay in between. CDR1 and CDR2 (germline): LGHNA, YSLEER. CDR3 nucleotide sequence: TGCGCCAGCAGCCACACCGGGGAGCTGTTTTTT. It encodes CASSHTGELFF.

This clonotype was seen at least ten times. The rearrangement links TRBV29-1 to TRBJ2-1, with 10 bases that match TRBD1. Trimming took 6 bases from V and 3 from J; bases not matched to a gene: 8. The CDR3 sequence is 15 residues long. CDR1 is SQVTM and CDR2 is ANQGSEA in the germline V gene. CDR3 nucleotide sequence: TGCAGCGTGACCCCCGGGACAGGGGTCTACAATGAGCAGTTCTTC. Protein: CSVTPGTGVYNEQFF.

At least ten counts were recorded for this clonotype. The chain joins TRBV6-6 to TRBJ1-1; TRBD1 agrees at 10 bases. CDR3 length: 16 residues. J was trimmed by 4 bases and V by 2 bases; bases with no gene match: 7. The germline CDR1 and CDR2 sequences are MNHNY and SVGAGI (reference sequence). CDR3 loop: CASSYPGQGLGTEAFF. The CDR3 DNA follows: TGTGCCAGCAGTTACCCGGGACAGGGGTTGGGCACTGAAGCTTTCTTT.

This clonotype has more than one count but fewer than ten. The V gene is TRBV11-2, the J gene TRBJ1-2, with D possibly matching TRBD1 (6 bases). The CDR3 is made up of 15 amino acids. The V end was cut by 0 bases, the J end by 6 bases, with 14 bases between. Looked up from germline, CDR1 is SGHAT and CDR2 is FQNNGV. CDR3 nucleotide sequence: TGTGCCAGCAGCTTAGATCGAGGGGGTCTGGATGGCTACACCTTC. This codes for CASSLDRGGLDGYTF.

This clonotype was seen ten or more times. V usage is TRBV20-1 and J usage is TRBJ1-1; D perhaps matches TRBD1 (5 bases). The germline V and J ends were trimmed by 6 bases and 3 bases, with 20 bases remaining between them. CDR1 is DFQATT, CDR2 SNEGSKA, per germline (reference sequence). The CDR3 is made up of 15 amino acids. The DNA of the CDR3 is TGCAGTGCGATGAAAACGAGGGGACCCGACACTGAAGCTTTCTTT. This gives the protein CSAMKTRGPDTEAFF.

Ten or more counts support this clonotype. The rearrangement uses TRBV4-3 and TRBJ2-7; possibly TRBD2 for D (5 bases). V was pared by 0 bases and J by 2 bases, with 11 bases between. Per germline, CDR1 LGHNA and CDR2 YSLEER. CDR3 length equals 15 residues. This CDR3 is CASSQDWVGTYEQYF. In DNA form, the CDR3 reads TGCGCCAGCAGCCAAGATTGGGTCGGGACCTACGAGCAGTACTTC.

This clonotype was seen only a few times. The chain has TRBV13 and TRBJ2-1; D is perhaps TRBD1 (5 bases). The CDR3 extends over 16 amino acids. The germline CDR1 and CDR2 sequences are PRHDT and FYEKMQ (reference sequence). The V end lost 1 base, the J end lost 1 base, and 11 bases lay between the germline ends. The CDR3 spells CASSLEGAPSYNEQFF. The CDR3 DNA is TGTGCCAGCAGCTTAGAAGGGGCCCCTTCCTACAATGAGCAGTTCTTC.

This clonotype was observed at least ten times. The chain is built from TRBV28 and TRBJ1-2; TRBD1 is a possible D gene (6 bases). Germline values: CDR1 MDHEN, CDR2 SYDVKM. This CDR3 has 13 amino acids. Trimming pared 8 bases from V and 1 base from J, leaving 11 bases between. CDR3 sequence: CASGGRVNYGYTF. The CDR3 bases are TGTGCCAGCGGGGGGCGAGTTAACTATGGCTACACCTTC.

This clonotype was counted at least ten times. CDR3 sequence (DNA): TGTGCCAGTAGTGCCCGGGACAGTCCCTACGAGCAGTACTTC. This translates into CASSARDSPYEQYF. The chain combines TRBV19 with TRBJ2-7; 7 positions match TRBD1. Germline lookup yields CDR1 LNHDA and CDR2 SQIVND (reference sequence). The J segment lost 2 bases and the V segment lost 5 bases, leaving 6 bases of the junction unmatched. The length of the CDR3 is 14 residues.

This clonotype was seen ten or more times. The chain is built from TRBV12-3 or TRBV12-4 and TRBJ1-1, with D possibly TRBD1 on 5 matching bases. This CDR3 comprises 17 residues. Between the trimmed V and J ends, which lost 3 bases and 0 bases, there was a span of 17 bases. Written as DNA, the CDR3 is TGTGCCAGCAGTTTGGGCTCATTCAGGGTCGTGAACACTGAAGCTTTCTTT. It is translated as CASSLGSFRVVNTEAFF.

In this sample, this clonotype turned up many times. DNA for the CDR3: TGCGCCAGCACCGGGGACAGGGGTGCCGGGGAGCTGTTTTTT. As protein: CASTGDRGAGELFF. The chain links TRBV5-1 to TRBJ2-2, with 10 bases that match TRBD1. Per germline, CDR1 SGHRS and CDR2 YFSETQ. Germline trimming cut 6 bases from V and 6 bases from J; bases unmatched to any gene: 5. This CDR3 is 14 amino acids long. Combining the CDR3 with reference TRBV5-1 and TRBJ2-2 gives the whole variable domain KAGVTQTPRYLIKTRGQQVTLSCSPISGHRSVSWYQQTPGQGLQFLFEYFSETQRNKGNFPGRFSGRQFSNSRSEMNVSTLELGDSALYLCASTGDRGAGELFFGEGSRLTVL.

Remarks on this clonotype: A read error may account for a junction end that differs from germline. V and J are TRBV7-2 and TRBJ1-2; D is undetermined. The CDR3 length is 12 residues. In germline, CDR1 is SGHTA, CDR2 FQGNSA. CDR3 amino acids: CASGYINYGYNF. CDR3 bases: TGTGCCAGCGGGTACATTAACTATGGCTACAACTTC.

The rearrangement joins TRBV24-1 to TRBJ1-2, with 10 bases aligning to TRBD1. The CDR3 is 12 amino acids. J lost 14 bases, V lost 9 bases, and 11 bases had no gene match. CDR1 KGHDR and CDR2 SFDVKD come from the germline V gene. The CDR3 is CATGDRGGYFTF. In nucleotides, the CDR3 is TGTGCCACCGGGGACAGGGGTGGATATTTTACCTTC.

This clonotype was counted a few times. The chain joins TRBV27 to TRBJ1-5; D might be TRBD1 (5 bases). The CDR3 has 14 residues. V gave up 5 bases and J gave up 1 base, with 9 bases separating them. CDR1 and CDR2 (germline): MNHEY, SMNVEV (reference sequence). CDR3 nucleotide sequence: TGTGCCAGCAGTCTGACAGTGAGCAATCAGCCCCAGCATTTT. As protein: CASSLTVSNQPQHF.

The table lists this clonotype with many counts. V gene TRBV5-1 combines with J gene TRBJ1-1, with D possibly TRBD1 on 5 matching bases. Germline CDR1 and CDR2: SGHRS and YFSETQ. The CDR3 has 13 residues. Trimming cost V 2 bases and J 4 bases, with 9 bases left between them. The CDR3 region is CASSFGGTTEAFF. The CDR3 region has the DNA TGCGCCAGCAGCTTCGGGGGTACCACTGAAGCTTTCTTT.

This clonotype came up many times. One end of the junction fails to match germline, which may point to a read error. This chain links TRBV7-2 with TRBJ2-7, with 8 bases identical to TRBD1. The CDR3 contains 13 residues. Germline CDR1 SGHTA, CDR2 FQGNSA. CDR3 sequence (DNA): TGTGCCAGCAGCTTAGACTTCGGGACAGGCGGCACCTTC. Residues: CASSLDFGTGGTF.

There are many counts of this clonotype. The chain uses TRBV7-3 and TRBJ2-3, with 7 bases lining up with TRBD2. V shed 5 bases and J 1 base; nucleotides not matched to a gene: 6. CDR1 and CDR2 (germline): SGHTA, FQGTGA. The CDR3 loop spans 15 amino acids. The CDR3: CASSERGHRTDTQYF. CDR3 nucleotide sequence: TGTGCCAGCAGCGAGCGGGGCCACCGCACAGATACGCAGTATTTT.

This clonotype was counted ten times or more. The chain employs TRBV7-9 and TRBJ2-3; 9 bases fit TRBD1. Germline values: CDR1 SEHNR, CDR2 FQNEAQ (reference sequence). Trimming cost V 5 bases and J 3 bases; bases outside gene matches: 6. The CDR3 runs 15 residues. The CDR3 DNA reads TGTGCCAGCAGCCAGGGGACAGGGAGGACAGATACGCAGTATTTT. It yields the protein CASSQGTGRTDTQYF.

There are many counts of this clonotype. CDR3 nucleotides: TGCAGTGCTCCTTCCCGGGGGGCCAGGAGTAACCAAGAGACCCAGTACTTC. It translates to CSAPSRGARSNQETQYF. This chain connects TRBV20-1 to TRBJ2-5, with D possibly being TRBD2 (7 bases). CDR3 length equals 17 residues. Germline-derived CDR1 and CDR2 are DFQATT and SNEGSKA (reference sequence). V was trimmed by 5 bases and J by 0 bases, leaving 22 bases between them.

This clonotype was counted between two and nine times. The rearrangement joins TRBV30 to TRBJ2-7; possible D gene TRBD2, 6 bases. Germline V CDR1 and CDR2: GTSNPN, SVGIG (reference sequence). V lost 0 bases and J lost 7, with 10 bases in between. The CDR3 has 12 residues. CDR3: CAWSVSAGEQYF. The CDR3, as DNA: TGTGCCTGGAGTGTAAGCGCGGGGGAGCAGTACTTC.